This T cell receptor beta chain emerged from a study of cytomegalovirus exposure and HLA in healthy donors. Study-wide results and caveats: Overall, around 160 TCR beta chains were annotated as cytomegalovirus-associated. Per a prior analysis, the majority of TCR beta V segments were productive roughly 90% or roughly 30% of the time. An observed cluster of highly shared sequence variants was recorded as a likely sequencing artifact.

PCR amplification relied on 60 Vbeta primers (plus 13 Jbeta primers). Original analysis: Approximately 10 million shared chains were among around 78 million unique TCR beta chains counted in a later analysis. Assay: immunoSEQ multiplex PCR; the TCRdb copy retains only in-frame clones and omits some. V, J and clone size reflect that table, while D and trimming were determined from the DNA. The sample has about 120,000 clones; under 20% are singletons. On this clone itself: As yet, its antigen is unknown.

The sequenced sample was PBMCs. The source of this sequence is a female donor in good health and CMV-seropositive.

Here the CDR3 reads CASTDAGTGGTEAFF. The CDR3 DNA follows: TGTGCCAGCACCGACGCTGGGACAGGGGGCACTGAAGCTTTCTTT. The chain recombines TRBV28 with TRBJ1-1, with TRBD1 matching 11 bases. This CDR3 comprises 15 residues. CDR1 is MDHEN, CDR2 SYDVKM, per germline. The V gene end was trimmed by 7 bases and the J gene end by 4 bases; junction bases not matched to a gene: 8.